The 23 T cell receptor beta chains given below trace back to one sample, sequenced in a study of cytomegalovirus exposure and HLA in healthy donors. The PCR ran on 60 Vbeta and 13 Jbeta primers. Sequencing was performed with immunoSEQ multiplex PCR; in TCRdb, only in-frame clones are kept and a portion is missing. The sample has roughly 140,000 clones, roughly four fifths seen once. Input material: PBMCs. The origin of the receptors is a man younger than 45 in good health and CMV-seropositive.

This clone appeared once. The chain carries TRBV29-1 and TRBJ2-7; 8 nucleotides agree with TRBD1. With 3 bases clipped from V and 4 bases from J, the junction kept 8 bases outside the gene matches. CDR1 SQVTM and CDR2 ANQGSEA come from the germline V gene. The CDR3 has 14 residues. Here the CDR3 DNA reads TGCAGCGTTGATGTCGGACAGGGCCTATACGAGCAGTACTTC. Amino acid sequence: CSVDVGQGLYEQYF.

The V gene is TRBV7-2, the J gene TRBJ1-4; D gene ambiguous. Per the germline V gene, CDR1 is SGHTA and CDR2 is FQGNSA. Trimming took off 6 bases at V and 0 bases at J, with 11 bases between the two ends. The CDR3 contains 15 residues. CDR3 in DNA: TGTGCCAGCAGTTGGCGGAGCTCAACTAATGAAAAACTGTTTTTT. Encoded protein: CASSWRSSTNEKLFF.

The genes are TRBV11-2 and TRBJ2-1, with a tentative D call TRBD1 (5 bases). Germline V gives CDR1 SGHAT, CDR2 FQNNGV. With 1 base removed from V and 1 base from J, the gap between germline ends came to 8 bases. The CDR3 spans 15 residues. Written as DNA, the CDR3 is TGTGCCAGCAGCTTAGTGACAGATTCCTACAATGAGCAGTTCTTC. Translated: CASSLVTDSYNEQFF. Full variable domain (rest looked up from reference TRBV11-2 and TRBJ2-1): EAGVAQSPRYKIIEKRQSVAFWCNPISGHATLYWYQQILGQGPKLLIQFQNNGVVDDSQLPKDRFSAERLKGVDSTLKIQPAKLEDSAVYLCASSLVTDSYNEQFFGPGTRLTVL.

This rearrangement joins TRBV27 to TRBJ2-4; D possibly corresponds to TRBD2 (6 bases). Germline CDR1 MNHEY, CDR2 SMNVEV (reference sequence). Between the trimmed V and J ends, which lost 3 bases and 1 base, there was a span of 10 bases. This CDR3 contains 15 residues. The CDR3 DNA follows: TGTGCCAGCAGTTTCCGGGAGCAGGCCAAAAACATTCAGTACTTC. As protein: CASSFREQAKNIQYF.

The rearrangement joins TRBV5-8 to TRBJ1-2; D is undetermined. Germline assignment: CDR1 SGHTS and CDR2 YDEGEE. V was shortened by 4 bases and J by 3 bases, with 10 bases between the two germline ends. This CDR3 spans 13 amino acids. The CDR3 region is CASSRGDYYGYTF. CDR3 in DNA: TGTGCCAGCAGCCGAGGTGACTACTATGGCTACACCTTC.

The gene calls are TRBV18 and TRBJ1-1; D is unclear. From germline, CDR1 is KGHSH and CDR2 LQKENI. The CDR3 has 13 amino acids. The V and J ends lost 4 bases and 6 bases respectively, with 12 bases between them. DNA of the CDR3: TGTGCCAGCTCACGAGGGTCGCCGGCTGAAGCTTTCTTT. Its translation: CASSRGSPAEAFF.

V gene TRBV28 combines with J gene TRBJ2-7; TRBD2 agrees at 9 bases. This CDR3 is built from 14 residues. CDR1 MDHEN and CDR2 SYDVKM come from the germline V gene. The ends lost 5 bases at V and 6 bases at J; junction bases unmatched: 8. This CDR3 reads CASSQIAGASEQYF. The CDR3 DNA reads TGTGCCAGCAGTCAGATAGCGGGAGCTAGCGAGCAGTACTTC. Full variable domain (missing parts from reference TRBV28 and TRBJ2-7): DVKVTQSSRYLVKRTGEKVFLECVQDMDHENMFWYRQDPGLGLRLIYFSYDVKMKEKGDIPEGYSVSREKKERFSLILESASTNQTSMYLCASSQIAGASEQYFGPGTRLTVT.

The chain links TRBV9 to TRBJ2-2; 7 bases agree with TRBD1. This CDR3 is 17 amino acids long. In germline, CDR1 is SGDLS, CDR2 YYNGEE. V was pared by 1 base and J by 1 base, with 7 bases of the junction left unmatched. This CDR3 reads CASSVTRDRENTGELFF. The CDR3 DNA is TGTGCCAGCAGCGTAACAAGGGACAGAGAGAACACCGGGGAGCTGTTTTTT.

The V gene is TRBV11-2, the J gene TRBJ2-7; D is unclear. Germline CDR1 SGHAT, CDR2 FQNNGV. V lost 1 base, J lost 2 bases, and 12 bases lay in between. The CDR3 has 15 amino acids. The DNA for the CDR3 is TGTGCCAGCAGCTTAGTCGGCGGCGCGACCTACGAGCAGTACTTC. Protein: CASSLVGGATYEQYF.

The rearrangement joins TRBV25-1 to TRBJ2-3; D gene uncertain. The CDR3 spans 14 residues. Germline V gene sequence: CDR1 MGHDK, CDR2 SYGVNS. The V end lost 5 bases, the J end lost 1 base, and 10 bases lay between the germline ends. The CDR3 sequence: CASSRRGGTDTQYF. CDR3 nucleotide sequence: TGTGCCAGCAGTCGACGCGGTGGCACAGATACGCAGTATTTT.

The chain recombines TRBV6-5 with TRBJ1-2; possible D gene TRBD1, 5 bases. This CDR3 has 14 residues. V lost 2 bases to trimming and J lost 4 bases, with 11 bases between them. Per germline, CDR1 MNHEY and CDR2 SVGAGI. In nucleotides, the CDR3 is TGTGCCAGCAGTTACGCGGAGGGGATCTATGGCTACACCTTC. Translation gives CASSYAEGIYGYTF.

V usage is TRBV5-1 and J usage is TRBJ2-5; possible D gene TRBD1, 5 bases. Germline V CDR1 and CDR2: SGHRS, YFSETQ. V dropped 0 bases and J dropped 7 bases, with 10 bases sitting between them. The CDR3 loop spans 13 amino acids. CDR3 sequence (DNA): TGCGCCAGCAGCTTGGAAGGGGTTGTGACCCAGTACTTC. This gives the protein CASSLEGVVTQYF.

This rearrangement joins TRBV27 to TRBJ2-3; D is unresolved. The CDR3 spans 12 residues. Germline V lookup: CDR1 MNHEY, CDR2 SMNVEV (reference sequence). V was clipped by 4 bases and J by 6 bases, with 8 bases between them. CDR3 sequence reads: CASSYSKDTQYF. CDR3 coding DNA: TGTGCCAGCAGTTACTCGAAGGATACGCAGTATTTT.

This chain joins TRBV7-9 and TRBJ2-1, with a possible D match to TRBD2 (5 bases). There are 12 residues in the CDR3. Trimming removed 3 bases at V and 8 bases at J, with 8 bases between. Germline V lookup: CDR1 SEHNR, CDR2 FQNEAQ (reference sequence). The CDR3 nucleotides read TGTGCCAGCAGCTTTCGGGGAGATGAGCAGTTCTTC. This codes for CASSFRGDEQFF.

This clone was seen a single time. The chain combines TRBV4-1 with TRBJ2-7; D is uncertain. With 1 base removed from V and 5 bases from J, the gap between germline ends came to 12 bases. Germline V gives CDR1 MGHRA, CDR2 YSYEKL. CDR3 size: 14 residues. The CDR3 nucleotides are TGCGCCAGCAGCCAAGCTAGGTTTACGGACGAGCAGTACTTC. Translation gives CASSQARFTDEQYF.

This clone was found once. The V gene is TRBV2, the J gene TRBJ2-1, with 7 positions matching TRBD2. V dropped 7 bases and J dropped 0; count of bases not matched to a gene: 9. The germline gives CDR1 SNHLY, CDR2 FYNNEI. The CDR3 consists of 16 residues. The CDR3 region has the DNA TGTGCCAGCAAATCTGAAGCGGGGTCCTCCTACAATGAGCAGTTCTTC. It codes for CASKSEAGSSYNEQFF.

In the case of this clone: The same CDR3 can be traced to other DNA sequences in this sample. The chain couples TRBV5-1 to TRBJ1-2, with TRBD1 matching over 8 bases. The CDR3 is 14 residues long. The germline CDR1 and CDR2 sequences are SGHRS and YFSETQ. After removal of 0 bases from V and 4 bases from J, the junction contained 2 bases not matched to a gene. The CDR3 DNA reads TGCGCCAGCAGCTTGGCGCAGGGGGCCTATGGCTACACCTTC. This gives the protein CASSLAQGAYGYTF.

CDR3 residues: CASSLSAGGYNEQFF. CDR3 sequence (DNA): TGTGCCAGCAGCTTATCTGCGGGGGGCTACAATGAGCAGTTCTTC. J is TRBJ2-1 and V is TRBV11-2; 8 bases map to TRBD2. J lost 3 bases, V lost 2 bases, and 3 bases had no gene match. CDR3 length equals 15 residues. Per germline, CDR1 SGHAT and CDR2 FQNNGV. The full variable domain, in which reference TRBV11-2 and TRBJ2-1 provide the parts outside the CDR3, is EAGVAQSPRYKIIEKRQSVAFWCNPISGHATLYWYQQILGQGPKLLIQFQNNGVVDDSQLPKDRFSAERLKGVDSTLKIQPAKLEDSAVYLCASSLSAGGYNEQFFGPGTRLTVL.

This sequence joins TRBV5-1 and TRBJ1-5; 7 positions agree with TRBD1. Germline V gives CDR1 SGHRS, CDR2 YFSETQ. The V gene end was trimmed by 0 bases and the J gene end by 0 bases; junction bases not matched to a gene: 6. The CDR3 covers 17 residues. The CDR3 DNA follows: TGCGCCAGCAGCTTGGCCCCTACAGGGGTTAGCAATCAGCCCCAGCATTTT. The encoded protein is CASSLAPTGVSNQPQHF.

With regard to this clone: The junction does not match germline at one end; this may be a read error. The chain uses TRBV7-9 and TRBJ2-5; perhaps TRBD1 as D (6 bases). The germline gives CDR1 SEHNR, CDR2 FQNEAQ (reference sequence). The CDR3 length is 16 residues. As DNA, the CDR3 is TGTTCCAGCAGCTTACCGCTGGGGACAATAGAAGAGACCCAGTACTTC. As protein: CSSSLPLGTIEETQYF.

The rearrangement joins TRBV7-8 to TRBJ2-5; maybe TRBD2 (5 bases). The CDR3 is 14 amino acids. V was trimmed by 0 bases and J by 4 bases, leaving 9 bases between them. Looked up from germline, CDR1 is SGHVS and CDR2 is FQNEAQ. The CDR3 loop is CASSLAQEGETQYF. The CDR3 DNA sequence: TGTGCCAGCAGCTTAGCGCAAGAGGGAGAGACCCAGTACTTC.

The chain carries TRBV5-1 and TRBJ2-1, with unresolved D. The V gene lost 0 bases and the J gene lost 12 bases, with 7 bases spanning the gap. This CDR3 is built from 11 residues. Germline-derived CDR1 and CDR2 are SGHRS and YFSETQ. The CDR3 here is CASSLDSLQFF. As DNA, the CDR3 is TGCGCCAGCAGCTTGGACTCGTTGCAGTTCTTC.

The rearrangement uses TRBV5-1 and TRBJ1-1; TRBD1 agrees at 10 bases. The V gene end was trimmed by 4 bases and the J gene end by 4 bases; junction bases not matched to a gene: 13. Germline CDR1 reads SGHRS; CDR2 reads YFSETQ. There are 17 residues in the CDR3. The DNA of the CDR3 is TGCGCCAGCAGCCAACGGACAGGGGGATTAGTGAGCACTGAAGCTTTCTTT. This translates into CASSQRTGGLVSTEAFF.